The rows below give T cell receptor beta chains drawn from one sample of a study of technical replicates of blood from a few donors. TCRdb's copy holds only in-frame clones and misses some; the assay was immunoSEQ multiplex PCR. The table has about 75,000 clones, approximately 97% seen once; the top ten hold 0.25% to 0.3%. Source material: T cells isolated from PBMCs. All receptors come from a human donor in good health. CDR3s include the opening cysteine and the closing phenylalanine or tryptophan. Fields, in order: D gene, V gene, J gene, clone size, CDR3 protein, CDR3 DNA. The D gene is left open where the match is weak. Clone size is shown for a subset of rows, as once, few, many or a class of expanded clone.

>TRBD1|TRBV30|TRBJ2-7|-
CAWLGQGTYEQYF
TGTGCCTGGCTGGGACAGGGGACCTACGAGCAGTACTTC
>-|TRBV7-2|TRBJ2-7|few
CASSLIYPEQYF
TGTGCCAGCAGCCTAATATACCCCGAGCAGTACTTC
>TRBD2|TRBV27|TRBJ2-1|-
CASRGLAGNEQFF
TGTGCCAGCAGGGGACTAGCGGGAAATGAGCAGTTCTTC
>-|TRBV6-5|TRBJ2-7|-
CASSYGASYEQYF
TGTGCCAGCAGTTACGGGGCTAGTTACGAGCAGTACTTC
>TRBD1|TRBV7-2|TRBJ2-3|-
CAIPGQGVDTQYF
TGTGCCATCCCGGGACAGGGAGTGGATACGCAGTATTTT
>TRBD1|TRBV5-4|TRBJ2-7|-
CASSSENDRGHEQYF
TGTGCCAGCAGCTCCGAGAACGACAGGGGACACGAGCAGTACTTC
>TRBD2|TRBV9|TRBJ2-3|-
CASSVARRAGEGDTQYF
TGTGCCAGCAGCGTAGCGAGGAGGGCGGGAGAAGGGGATACGCAGTATTTT
>-|TRBV9|TRBJ1-1|-
CASSPGMNTEAFF
TGTGCCAGCAGCCCCGGGATGAACACTGAAGCTTTCTTT
>-|TRBV7-6|TRBJ1-1|once
CASSSSEYGNTEAFF
TGTGCCAGCAGCTCCTCTGAGTATGGGAACACTGAAGCTTTCTTT
>-|TRBV4-1|TRBJ2-7|-
CASSLRSSRSYEQYF
TGCGCCAGCAGCCTCCGTAGCAGCCGCTCCTACGAGCAGTACTTC
>TRBD1|TRBV4-3|TRBJ2-3|-
CASRTGSDTQYF
TGCGCCAGCCGGACAGGGTCAGATACGCAGTATTTT
>-|TRBV7-7|TRBJ2-7|-
CASSLAEGGGHEQYF
TGTGCCAGCAGCTTAGCTGAGGGAGGAGGTCACGAGCAGTACTTC
>TRBD2|TRBV5-1|TRBJ2-7|-
CASKREGYEQYF
TGCGCCAGCAAAAGGGAGGGCTACGAGCAGTACTTC
>TRBD2|TRBV7-3|TRBJ2-3|-
CASSWGGSPDTQYF
TGTGCCAGCAGCTGGGGCGGGAGCCCAGATACGCAGTATTTT
>-|TRBV30|TRBJ2-7|-
CAWSAPGLATYEQYF
TGTGCCTGGAGTGCCCCGGGGCTAGCGACCTACGAGCAGTACTTC
>-|TRBV18|TRBJ2-7|-
CASSPSGNSYEQYF
TGTGCCAGCTCACCTTCCGGGAATTCCTACGAGCAGTACTTC
>TRBD2|TRBV6-5|TRBJ2-1|-
CASSYRGSGRANEQFF
TGTGCCAGCAGTTACCGCGGGAGCGGGAGGGCGAATGAGCAGTTCTTC
>TRBD2|TRBV7-2|TRBJ2-1|-
CASSTGGTSYNEQFF
TGTGCCAGCAGCACGGGGGGGACTTCCTACAATGAGCAGTTCTTC
>-|TRBV5-1|TRBJ1-5|-
CASSGDRPAGNQPQHF
TGCGCCAGCAGCGGAGACAGGCCGGCAGGCAATCAGCCCCAGCATTTT
>-|TRBV6-5|TRBJ2-7|-
CASSYRKRAAVEQYF
TGTGCCAGCAGTTATAGAAAACGTGCTGCCGTCGAGCAGTACTTC
>-|TRBV28|TRBJ2-7|-
CASSFQPGDSYEQYF
TGTGCCAGCAGTTTCCAACCGGGTGACTCCTACGAGCAGTACTTC
>TRBD1|TRBV9|TRBJ1-1|-
CASSVAGGYNTEAFF
TGTGCCAGCAGCGTCGCAGGGGGATATAACACTGAAGCTTTCTTT
>TRBD1|TRBV5-1|TRBJ2-1|-
CASSLAPTGTESYNEQFF
TGCGCCAGCAGCTTGGCCCCTACCGGGACAGAAAGCTACAATGAGCAGTTCTTC
>TRBD1|TRBV4-2|TRBJ2-7|few
CASSQVTRGHGEQYF
TGTGCCAGCAGCCAAGTGACGAGGGGGCACGGGGAGCAGTACTTC
>TRBD2|TRBV9|TRBJ2-5|-
CASSVGGGRETQYF
TGTGCCAGCAGCGTAGGGGGCGGGAGGGAGACCCAGTACTTC
>-|TRBV5-1|TRBJ2-3|-
CASSFQGYSTDTQYF
TGCGCCAGCAGCTTTCAGGGTTACAGCACAGATACGCAGTATTTT
>-|TRBV25-1|TRBJ2-3|few
CASRADTQYF
TGTGCCAGCAGAGCTGATACGCAGTATTTT
>TRBD2|TRBV30|TRBJ2-1|-
CAWSVTSGYNEQFF
TGTGCCTGGAGTGTGACTAGCGGGTACAATGAGCAGTTCTTC
>TRBD2|TRBV4-1|TRBJ2-7|-
CASSITPGLDHEQYF
TGCGCCAGCAGTATCACTCCGGGACTAGACCACGAGCAGTACTTC
>-|TRBV5-4|TRBJ2-5|-
CASSPVVQETQYF
TGTGCCAGCAGCCCCGTAGTCCAAGAGACCCAGTACTTC
>TRBD1|TRBV7-8|TRBJ2-7|-
CASSLTAGTDYEQYF
TGTGCCAGCAGCTTAACGGCCGGGACAGACTACGAGCAGTACTTC
>-|TRBV9|TRBJ2-1|-
CASSVDLSRGKYNEQFF
TGTGCCAGCAGCGTAGATCTGAGCCGAGGTAAATACAATGAGCAGTTCTTC
>TRBD1|TRBV6-5|TRBJ2-1|-
CASRRTGNEQFF
TGTGCCAGCAGGAGGACAGGCAATGAGCAGTTCTTC
>-|TRBV20-1|TRBJ2-1|-
CSARSWTLQFF
TGCAGTGCCCGTTCCTGGACTCTTCAGTTCTTC
>TRBD2|TRBV27|TRBJ2-7|-
CASRGLSSYEQYF
TGTGCCAGCAGGGGACTAAGCTCCTACGAGCAGTACTTC
>-|TRBV9|TRBJ2-7|-
CASSVAGEDEQYF
TGTGCCAGCAGCGTAGCGGGAGAGGACGAGCAGTACTTC
>-|TRBV14|TRBJ2-1|-
CASSHLLYNEQFF
TGTGCCAGCAGCCATCTACTCTACAATGAGCAGTTCTTC
>TRBD2|TRBV29-1|TRBJ2-4|-
CSVRRDYNIQYF
TGCAGCGTGCGCCGGGACTATAACATTCAGTACTTC
>-|TRBV30|TRBJ1-1|-
CASERSRGAEAFF
TGTGCCAGCGAGAGGAGCAGAGGTGCTGAAGCTTTCTTT
>TRBD2|TRBV27|TRBJ2-1|-
CASSFSPGRGYNEQFF
TGTGCCAGCAGTTTTTCCCCCGGGAGGGGGTACAATGAGCAGTTCTTC
>TRBD2|TRBV14|TRBJ2-1|-
CASSQGLAASYNEQFF
TGTGCCAGCAGCCAGGGACTAGCGGCCTCCTACAATGAGCAGTTCTTC
>-|TRBV4-2|TRBJ2-3|-
CASSHMSSPADTQYF
TGTGCCAGCAGCCACATGAGTAGCCCGGCAGATACGCAGTATTTT
>TRBD1|TRBV2|TRBJ1-1|-
CASSEFRTGSEAFF
TGTGCCAGCAGTGAATTTAGGACAGGGTCTGAAGCTTTCTTT
>-|TRBV27|TRBJ2-2|-
CASSPRQITGELFF
TGTGCCAGCAGCCCAAGACAGATCACCGGGGAGCTGTTTTTT
>TRBD2|TRBV5-5|TRBJ2-2|-
CASSLSLAGVNTGELFF
TGTGCCAGCAGCTTGTCACTAGCGGGAGTAAACACCGGGGAGCTGTTTTTT
>TRBD1|TRBV27|TRBJ1-2|-
CASSNGQGWYGYTF
TGTGCCAGCAGTAACGGACAGGGGTGGTATGGCTACACCTTC
>-|TRBV19|TRBJ1-1|-
CASSIYGQTEAFF
TGTGCCAGTAGTATTTACGGACAAACTGAAGCTTTCTTT
>TRBD2|TRBV5-6|TRBJ2-7|once
CASSSRLAGAHPFEQYF
TGTGCCAGCAGCTCAAGACTAGCGGGAGCTCATCCTTTCGAGCAGTACTTC
>-|TRBV6-4|TRBJ1-4|once
CASITHYGTSDEKLFF
TGTGCCAGCATTACCCACTACGGGACATCAGATGAAAAACTGTTTTTT
>-|TRBV5-4|TRBJ2-2|-
CASISTSGELFF
TGTGCCAGCATCTCCACTAGCGGGGAGCTGTTTTTT
>TRBD1|TRBV4-3|TRBJ1-5|-
CASSRTGDDQPQHF
TGCGCCAGCAGCCGGACAGGGGACGATCAGCCCCAGCATTTT
>-|TRBV14|TRBJ2-1|-
CASSQLQGSTMGQFF
TGTGCCAGCAGCCAACTCCAGGGGAGTACAATGGGGCAGTTCTTC
>-|TRBV4-2|TRBJ1-4|-
CASSQEGFGGFYEKLFF
TGTGCCAGCAGCCAAGAGGGATTCGGGGGTTTTTATGAAAAACTGTTTTTT
>TRBD2|TRBV5-1|TRBJ2-1|-
CASSLGLAEYNEQFF
TGCGCCAGCAGCTTGGGACTAGCGGAGTACAATGAGCAGTTCTTC
>-|TRBV28|TRBJ2-3|-
CASTPRGALGTDTQYF
TGTGCCAGTACGCCACGGGGGGCATTAGGCACAGATACGCAGTATTTT